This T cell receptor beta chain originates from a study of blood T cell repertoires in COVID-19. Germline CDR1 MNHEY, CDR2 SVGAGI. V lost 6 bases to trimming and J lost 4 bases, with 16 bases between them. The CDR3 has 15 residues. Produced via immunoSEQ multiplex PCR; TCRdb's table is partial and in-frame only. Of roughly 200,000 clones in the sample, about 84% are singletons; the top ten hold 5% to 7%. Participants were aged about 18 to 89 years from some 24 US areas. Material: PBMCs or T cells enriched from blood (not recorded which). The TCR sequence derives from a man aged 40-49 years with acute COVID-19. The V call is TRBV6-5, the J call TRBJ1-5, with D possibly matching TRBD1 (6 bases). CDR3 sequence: CASRKTGRTNQPQHF. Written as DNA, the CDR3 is TGTGCCAGCAGAAAAACAGGGCGCACAAATCAGCCCCAGCATTTT.